Presented here are 12 T cell receptor beta chains from one specimen sequenced in a study of blood T cell repertoires in COVID-19. TCRdb's table, derived via immunoSEQ multiplex PCR, lists solely in-frame clones and lacks some. Here the sample spans about 51,000 clones, approximately 86% being singletons. Sequencing used peripheral blood. Source of these receptors: a man aged 55 to 70 with acute or convalescent COVID-19.

This chain uses TRBV21-1 with TRBJ2-4; the D segment call TRBD1 is taken from the table without a DNA check. TRBV21-1 is an annotated pseudogene. The CDR3 loop spans 15 amino acids. The CDR3 bases are TGTGCCAGCAGAGGACAACACATTGCCCAAAACATTCAGTACTTC. As protein: CASRGQHIAQNIQYF.

J is TRBJ2-5 and V is TRBV9; D is unresolved. CDR3 size: 16 residues. Germline assignment: CDR1 SGDLS and CDR2 YYNGEE. V was clipped by 0 bases and J by 1 base, with 13 bases between them. CDR3 in amino acids: CASSVGMASLQETQYF. CDR3 sequence (DNA): TGTGCCAGCAGCGTAGGGATGGCTAGTCTCCAAGAGACCCAGTACTTC.

The chain couples TRBV5-1 to TRBJ2-7, with 7 bases identical to TRBD1. Germline CDR1 is SGHRS and CDR2 is YFSETQ. V shed 4 bases, J shed 1 base, and the junction held 8 bases outside the gene matches. This CDR3 comprises 15 residues. The CDR3 region has the DNA TGCGCCAGCAGCGGAACCGGGGACAGTTCCTACGAGCAGTACTTC. Protein product: CASSGTGDSSYEQYF.

The sample holds one count of this clone. This chain uses TRBV9 with TRBJ2-1; D might be TRBD2 (6 bases). CDR1 and CDR2 (germline): SGDLS, YYNGEE. The CDR3 consists of 15 residues. The ends were cut back, 3 bases at V and 0 bases at J, with 10 bases in the middle. The CDR3 DNA follows: TGTGCCAGCAGCGCGGGGGAGAGCTCCTACAATGAGCAGTTCTTC. Translating gives CASSAGESSYNEQFF.

The genes are TRBV7-6 and TRBJ1-1; D gene ambiguous. This CDR3 is built from 14 residues. Germline CDR1 is SGHVS and CDR2 is FNYEAQ. Between the trimmed V and J ends, which lost 2 bases and 4 bases, there was a span of 11 bases. In DNA, the CDR3 is TGTGCCAGCAGCTTATATGGTCGCGGCACTGAAGCTTTCTTT. This gives the protein CASSLYGRGTEAFF.

The chain carries TRBV27 and TRBJ1-1, with D maybe TRBD1 (5 bases). Trimming left V 5 bases short and J 4 bases short, with 14 bases between. The CDR3 contains 14 residues. CDR1 is MNHEY and CDR2 is SMNVEV in the germline V gene (reference sequence). The CDR3: CASSIRDLGTEAFF. The CDR3 coding sequence is TGTGCCAGCAGTATCCGGGACTTAGGCACTGAAGCTTTCTTT.

The chain recombines TRBV4-1 with TRBJ2-5; TRBD1 matches at 10 bases. V lost 2 bases and J lost 5; bases outside the gene matches: 5. CDR1 and CDR2 from the germline V gene are MGHRA and YSYEKL. The CDR3 runs to 15 residues. CDR3 amino acids: CASSQLTGGLETQYF. CDR3 nucleotides: TGCGCCAGCAGCCAACTGACAGGGGGCCTGGAGACCCAGTACTTC.

V gene TRBV28 combines with J gene TRBJ1-2; 9 positions agree with TRBD1. Germline V gene lookup returns CDR1 MDHEN and CDR2 SYDVKM. V dropped 2 bases and J dropped 8; count of bases not matched to a gene: 6. This CDR3 region has 14 residues. The CDR3 DNA reads as TGTGCCAGCAGTTTAAGTGGACAGGGGTCCGGCTACACCTTC. Translation gives CASSLSGQGSGYTF.

V is TRBV4-3 and J is TRBJ1-6, with 9 nucleotides matching TRBD1. With 1 base clipped from V and 7 bases from J, the junction kept 5 bases outside the gene matches. CDR1 LGHNA and CDR2 YSLEER come from the germline V gene. The CDR3 contains 16 residues. The CDR3 protein is CASSQAGTGKNSPLHF. The CDR3 bases are TGCGCCAGCAGCCAAGCCGGGACAGGGAAAAATTCACCCCTCCACTTT.

The genes are TRBV10-3 and TRBJ1-4; D possibly corresponds to TRBD1 (5 bases). CDR3 length equals 11 residues. The V and J ends lost 10 bases and 7 bases respectively, with 10 bases between them. Germline V gives CDR1 ENHRY, CDR2 SYGVKD. CDR3 sequence reads: CATSGGEKLFF. The CDR3 nucleotides read TGTGCCACCTCCGGGGGTGAAAAACTGTTTTTT.

This chain uses TRBV6-1 with TRBJ2-3; D not resolved. This CDR3 comprises 15 residues. The ends were cut back, 2 bases at V and 2 bases at J, with 11 bases in the middle. The V gene's germline CDR1 is MNHNS and CDR2 SASEGT. The CDR3, as DNA: TGTGCCAGCAGTGAAAGAAGAGGAGACACAGATACGCAGTATTTT. Translation: CASSERRGDTDTQYF.

The chain has TRBV27 and TRBJ2-3; 7 nucleotides match TRBD1. CDR1 MNHEY and CDR2 SMNVEV come from the germline V gene (reference sequence). The trim removed 4 bases at V and 9 bases at J, leaving 1 base unmatched. CDR3 length equals 11 residues. CDR3 region: CASSWGQTQYF. The CDR3 bases are TGTGCCAGCAGTTGGGGACAGACGCAGTATTTT.